Presented here are 27 T cell receptor beta chains from one specimen sequenced in a study of blood T cell repertoires in COVID-19. TCRdb's copy holds only in-frame clones and misses some; the assay was immunoSEQ multiplex PCR. The sample lists about 170,000 clones, 82% occurring once. Sequenced: peripheral blood. These TCRs come from a middle-aged woman with COVID-19, enrolled during active disease.

The gene calls are TRBV2 and TRBJ1-6; possible D gene TRBD1, 5 bases. The CDR3 consists of 15 residues. Germline lookup yields CDR1 SNHLY and CDR2 FYNNEI. Trimming cost V 7 bases and J 0 bases, with 10 bases left between them. In DNA, the CDR3 is TGTGCCAGCACCGGGGGGAGCTCCTATAATTCACCCCTCCACTTT. Protein sequence: CASTGGSSYNSPLHF.

The V and J genes are TRBV6-5 and TRBJ1-2; 8 positions agree with TRBD1. Trimming removed 2 bases from V and 7 bases from J; junction bases left unmatched: 6. The CDR3 totals 14 residues. CDR1 is MNHEY and CDR2 is SVGAGI in the germline V gene. The CDR3 region is CASSYAGQGVGYTF. In nucleotides, the CDR3 is TGTGCCAGCAGTTACGCAGGACAGGGTGTTGGCTACACCTTC.

In its sample, this clone was seen a few times. V and J are TRBV5-5 and TRBJ2-7, with 11 bases aligning to TRBD2. CDR3 length: 15 residues. Trimming removed 4 bases from V and 4 bases from J; junction bases left unmatched: 7. Per germline, CDR1 SGHKS and CDR2 YYEKEE (reference sequence). The CDR3 region is CASSSTSGSIYEQYF. CDR3 DNA sequence: TGTGCCAGCAGCAGCACTAGCGGGAGTATTTACGAGCAGTACTTC.

V gene TRBV6-5 combines with J gene TRBJ2-7, with D maybe TRBD2 (6 bases). The CDR3 is 14 amino acids. In germline, CDR1 is MNHEY, CDR2 SVGAGI. V was clipped by 5 bases and J by 4 bases, with 15 bases between them. CDR3 sequence: CASSPIGTPYEQYF. CDR3 in DNA: TGTGCCAGCAGTCCTATCGGGACTCCGTACGAGCAGTACTTC.

The gene calls are TRBV4-2 and TRBJ2-7, with 12 positions matching TRBD2. Unmatched junction bases numbered 3, after V lost 2 bases and J lost 4 bases. Germline CDR1 reads LGHNA; CDR2 reads YNFKEQ. The CDR3 runs 15 residues. Here the CDR3 reads CASSQRTSGAYEQYF. The CDR3 nucleotides are TGTGCCAGCAGCCAAAGGACTAGCGGGGCGTACGAGCAGTACTTC.

This chain connects TRBV2 to TRBJ2-1; 7 bases are a match to TRBD2. The germline V gene encodes CDR1 SNHLY and CDR2 FYNNEI. V was clipped by 6 bases and J by 6 bases; unmatched bases: 8. This CDR3 is built from 14 residues. CDR3 region: CASRGLAEGNEQFF. The CDR3 bases are TGTGCCAGCAGGGGTCTAGCGGAGGGCAATGAGCAGTTCTTC. The full variable domain, with the rest looked up from reference TRBV2 and TRBJ2-1, is EPEVTQTPSHQVTQMGQEVILRCVPISNHLYFYWYRQILGQKVEFLVSFYNNEISEKSEIFDDQFSVERPDGSNFTLKIRSTKLEDSAMYFCASRGLAEGNEQFFGPGTRLTVL.

V usage is TRBV5-6 and J usage is TRBJ2-7; maybe TRBD1 (5 bases). The CDR3 totals 14 residues. Deletions cut 0 bases from V and 5 bases from J, with 12 bases between. The germline CDR1 and CDR2 sequences are SGHDT and YYEEEE. CDR3 sequence reads: CASSLGGAYHEQYF. CDR3 nucleotides: TGTGCCAGCAGCTTGGGTGGGGCCTACCACGAGCAGTACTTC.

The chain employs TRBV5-4 and TRBJ2-5; TRBD2 matches 11 bases. The CDR3 runs 18 residues. Germline CDR1 and CDR2: SGHNT and YYREEE (reference sequence). After removal of 1 base from V and 3 bases from J, the junction contained 11 bases not matched to a gene. The CDR3 reads CASSLKTSGTSGKETQYF. DNA of the CDR3: TGTGCCAGCAGCTTGAAAACCTCCGGGACTAGCGGAAAAGAGACCCAGTACTTC.

J is TRBJ2-7 and V is TRBV7-8; maybe TRBD2 (6 bases). The CDR3 sequence is 13 residues long. The V and J ends lost 10 bases and 3 bases respectively, with 16 bases between them. Per the germline V gene, CDR1 is SGHVS and CDR2 is FQNEAQ. The CDR3 loop reads CATQALALYEQYF. The DNA of the CDR3 is TGTGCCACCCAAGCACTAGCTCTCTACGAGCAGTACTTC.

The V call is TRBV15, the J call TRBJ1-5; D not certain. Germline CDR1 reads LNHNV; CDR2 reads YYDKDF (reference sequence). The V end lost 1 base, the J end lost 4 bases, and 5 bases lay between the germline ends. This CDR3 is built from 13 residues. The CDR3 protein is CATSRAGNQPQHF. CDR3 in DNA: TGTGCCACCAGCAGAGCAGGTAATCAGCCCCAGCATTTT. The full variable domain, with the rest looked up from reference TRBV15 and TRBJ1-5, is DAMVIQNPRYQVTQFGKPVTLSCSQTLNHNVMYWYQQKSSQAPKLLFHYYDKDFNNEADTPDNFQSRRPNTSFCFLDIRSPGLGDTAMYLCATSRAGNQPQHFGDGTRLSIL.

V and J are TRBV6-4 and TRBJ2-1, with D tentatively TRBD1 (5 bases). The germline V gene has CDR1 MRHNA and CDR2 SNTAGT. This CDR3 contains 13 residues. Trimming pared 3 bases from V and 10 bases from J, leaving 13 bases between. For the CDR3, the DNA is TGTGCCAGCAGTGATGGTGGGGCGAGAGAGCAGTTCTTC. Residues: CASSDGGAREQFF.

There are many counts of this clone. The chain employs TRBV30 and TRBJ1-6; no clear D. V was shortened by 1 base and J by 2 bases, with 9 bases between the two germline ends. Germline V gene data show CDR1 as GTSNPN and CDR2 as SVGIG (reference sequence). This CDR3 has 15 amino acids. The CDR3, as DNA: TGTGCCTGGAGTGCTGAGGGTACCTATAATTCACCCCTCCACTTT. This sequence encodes CAWSAEGTYNSPLHF.

In its sample, this clone was seen a few times. This chain joins TRBV3-1 (or the pseudogene TRBV3-2) and TRBJ1-6, with TRBD1 identical over 7 bases. The trim removed 3 bases at V and 9 bases at J, leaving 5 bases unmatched. Germline CDR1 LGHDT, CDR2 YNNKEL (reference sequence). This CDR3 is built from 14 residues. The CDR3 bases are TGTGCCAGCAGCCACGGACAGGTATCTTCACCCCTCCACTTT. Translating gives CASSHGQVSSPLHF.

The chain joins TRBV2 to TRBJ2-1; tentatively, D is TRBD2 (6 bases). There are 14 residues in the CDR3. V was cut by 7 bases and J by 4 bases, with 14 bases left in between. The germline V gene encodes CDR1 SNHLY and CDR2 FYNNEI. CDR3 nucleotides: TGTGCCAGCATAGGGCGGGGAGCTTACAATGAGCAGTTCTTC. Its translation: CASIGRGAYNEQFF.

The rearrangement links TRBV19 to TRBJ2-2; weak D call: TRBD1 (5 bases). The CDR3 contains 12 residues. Per the germline V gene, CDR1 is LNHDA and CDR2 is SQIVND (reference sequence). DNA for the CDR3: TGTGGAACAAGGGGCGTCGCCGGGGAGCTGTTTTTT. It specifies CGTRGVAGELFF.

The gene calls are TRBV7-9 and TRBJ1-2; 7 bases align to TRBD1. The V gene end was trimmed by 5 bases and the J gene end by 4 bases; junction bases not matched to a gene: 4. The CDR3 is 13 residues long. Germline CDR1 is SEHNR and CDR2 is FQNEAQ (reference sequence). The CDR3 DNA reads as TGTGCCAGCAGCCGACAGGGTTCCTATGGCTACACCTTC. This translates into CASSRQGSYGYTF. The entire variable domain, with the rest obtained from reference TRBV7-9 and TRBJ1-2, is as follows: DTGVSQNPRHKITKRGQNVTFRCDPISEHNRLYWYRQTLGQGPEFLTYFQNEAQLEKSRLLSDRFSAERPKGSFSTLEIQRTEQGDSAMYLCASSRQGSYGYTFGSGTRLTVV.

This clone was observed once. This chain connects TRBV19 to TRBJ1-1; TRBD1 matches at 7 bases. The CDR3 extends over 12 amino acids. V dropped 9 bases and J dropped 4; count of bases not matched to a gene: 5. Looked up from germline, CDR1 is LNHDA and CDR2 is SQIVND (reference sequence). Here the CDR3 DNA reads TGTGCCAGCCTACAGGGGCCCACTGAAGCTTTCTTT. It yields the protein CASLQGPTEAFF. Combining the CDR3 with reference TRBV19 and TRBJ1-1 gives the whole variable domain DGGITQSPKYLFRKEGQNVTLSCEQNLNHDAMYWYRQDPGQGLRLIYYSQIVNDFQKGDIAEGYSVSREKKESFPLTVTSAQKNPTAFYLCASLQGPTEAFFGQGTRLTVV.

A single count supports this clone. This chain links TRBV5-1 with TRBJ1-6; a weak D match, TRBD1 (5 bases). The germline V gene has CDR1 SGHRS and CDR2 YFSETQ. The CDR3 is 18 amino acids. Trimming shortened V by 4 bases and J by 1 base, and 18 bases separated the two germline ends. The CDR3 here is CASSPWGGTSSYNSPLHF. The DNA for the CDR3 is TGCGCCAGCAGCCCGTGGGGAGGGACGTCGTCCTATAATTCACCCCTCCACTTT. Full variable domain (outside the CDR3, taken from reference TRBV5-1 and TRBJ1-6): KAGVTQTPRYLIKTRGQQVTLSCSPISGHRSVSWYQQTPGQGLQFLFEYFSETQRNKGNFPGRFSGRQFSNSRSEMNVSTLELGDSALYLCASSPWGGTSSYNSPLHFGNGTRLTVT.

The chain recombines TRBV3-1 (or the pseudogene TRBV3-2) with TRBJ1-5; D gene unclear. Germline values: CDR1 LGHDT, CDR2 YNNKEL (reference sequence). Trimming stripped 0 bases from V and 6 bases from J, with 9 bases between. The CDR3 covers 14 residues. This chain's CDR3 is CASSQDLVAQPQHF. The CDR3, as DNA: TGTGCCAGCAGCCAAGATCTGGTGGCTCAGCCCCAGCATTTT.

V gene TRBV29-1 combines with J gene TRBJ2-1; a possible D gene is TRBD2 (5 bases). CDR1 and CDR2 from the germline V gene are SQVTM and ANQGSEA. The germline V and J ends were trimmed by 7 bases and 10 bases, with 17 bases remaining between them. This CDR3 contains 12 residues. The CDR3 is CSARWGRGEQFF. The CDR3 bases are TGCAGCGCTAGGTGGGGAAGAGGGGAGCAGTTCTTC.

The chain combines TRBV5-1 with TRBJ2-3; D might be TRBD2 (6 bases). The CDR3 covers 17 residues. The V and J ends lost 4 bases and 3 bases respectively, with 21 bases between them. The germline V gene has CDR1 SGHRS and CDR2 YFSETQ. CDR3 residues: CASSRMGWGDVTDTQYF. The CDR3 DNA follows: TGCGCCAGCAGCCGAATGGGGTGGGGGGATGTGACAGATACGCAGTATTTT.

The rearrangement uses TRBV4-1 and TRBJ1-2, with 8 bases matching TRBD1. Germline CDR1 is MGHRA and CDR2 is YSYEKL. The CDR3 runs to 17 residues. V gave up 3 bases and J gave up 3 bases; unmatched junction bases: 12. The CDR3, as DNA: TGCGCCAGCAGCCAGACCGCGACAGGGGCTCTTGACTATGGCTACACCTTC. Protein sequence: CASSQTATGALDYGYTF.

The V gene is TRBV18, the J gene TRBJ2-3; 15 bases fit TRBD2. J gave up 6 bases and V 3 bases, and 13 bases lay outside the gene matches. The CDR3 length is 19 residues. The germline V gene has CDR1 KGHSH and CDR2 LQKENI. The CDR3, as DNA: TGTGCCAGCTCACCGACCACCGGGGGACTAGCGGGGGGCGGGGATACGCAGTATTTT. Encoded protein: CASSPTTGGLAGGGDTQYF.

The rearrangement uses TRBV9 and TRBJ2-1; D is uncertain. Deletions cut 0 bases from V and 8 bases from J, with 12 bases between. This CDR3 is 14 amino acids long. Germline V gene data show CDR1 as SGDLS and CDR2 as YYNGEE. This chain's CDR3 is CASSVAGSRDEQFF. DNA of the CDR3: TGTGCCAGCAGCGTAGCTGGATCACGGGATGAGCAGTTCTTC.

The chain uses TRBV28 and TRBJ2-7, with D unresolved. V was pared by 1 base and J by 9 bases, with 13 bases between. Germline V gene data show CDR1 as MDHEN and CDR2 as SYDVKM. This CDR3 is built from 13 residues. This CDR3 reads CASSLSRGRLQYF. The CDR3 DNA sequence: TGTGCCAGCAGTTTATCCCGCGGTAGGTTGCAGTACTTC.

There are a few counts of this clone. The chain carries TRBV7-8 and TRBJ1-2, with 9 bases fitting TRBD1. The CDR3 is made up of 15 amino acids. J was trimmed by 8 bases and V by 1 base; bases with no gene match: 8. CDR1 and CDR2 from the germline V gene are SGHVS and FQNEAQ. The CDR3 DNA reads as TGTGCCAGCAGCTTAGATAGTGGACAGGGGTTCGGCTACACCTTC. Protein: CASSLDSGQGFGYTF.

V is TRBV12-3 or TRBV12-4 and J is TRBJ2-2, with D unresolved. Trimming removed 7 bases from V and 5 bases from J, with 11 bases in between. CDR3 size: 13 residues. The CDR3 region is CASTPEPTGELFF. For the CDR3, the DNA is TGTGCCAGCACCCCTGAGCCTACCGGGGAGCTGTTTTTT.